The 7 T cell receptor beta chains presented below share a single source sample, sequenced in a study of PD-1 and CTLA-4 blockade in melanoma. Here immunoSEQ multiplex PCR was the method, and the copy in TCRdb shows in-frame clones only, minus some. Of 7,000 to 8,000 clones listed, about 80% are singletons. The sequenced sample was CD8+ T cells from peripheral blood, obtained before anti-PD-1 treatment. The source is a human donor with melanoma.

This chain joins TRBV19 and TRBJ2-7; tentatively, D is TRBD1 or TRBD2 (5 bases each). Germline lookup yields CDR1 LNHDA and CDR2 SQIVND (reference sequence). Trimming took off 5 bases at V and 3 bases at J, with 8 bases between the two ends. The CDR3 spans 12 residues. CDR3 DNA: TGTGCCAGTAGTTGGGACGGCTACGAGCAGTACTTC. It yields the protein CASSWDGYEQYF. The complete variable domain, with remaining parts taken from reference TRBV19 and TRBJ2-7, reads DGGITQSPKYLFRKEGQNVTLSCEQNLNHDAMYWYRQDPGQGLRLIYYSQIVNDFQKGDIAEGYSVSREKKESFPLTVTSAQKNPTAFYLCASSWDGYEQYFGPGTRLTVT.

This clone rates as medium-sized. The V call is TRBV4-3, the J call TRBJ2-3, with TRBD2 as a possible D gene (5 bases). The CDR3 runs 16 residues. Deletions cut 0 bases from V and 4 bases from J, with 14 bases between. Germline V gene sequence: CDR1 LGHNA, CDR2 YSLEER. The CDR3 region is CASSQDHTQRADTQYF. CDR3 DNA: TGCGCCAGCAGCCAAGATCACACCCAGAGGGCAGATACGCAGTATTTT.

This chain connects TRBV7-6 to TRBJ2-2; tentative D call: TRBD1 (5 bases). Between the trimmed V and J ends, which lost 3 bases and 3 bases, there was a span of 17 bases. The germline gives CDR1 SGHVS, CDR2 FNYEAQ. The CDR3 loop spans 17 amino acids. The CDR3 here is CASSFTNSRVYTGELFF. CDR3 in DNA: TGTGCCAGCAGCTTCACTAATTCCAGGGTATACACCGGGGAGCTGTTTTTT.

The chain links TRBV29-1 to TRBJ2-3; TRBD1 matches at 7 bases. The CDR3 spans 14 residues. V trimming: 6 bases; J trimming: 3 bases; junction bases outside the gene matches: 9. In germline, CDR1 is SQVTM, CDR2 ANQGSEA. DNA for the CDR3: TGCAGCGTGAGGACAGGCCGAGAGACAGATACGCAGTATTTT. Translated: CSVRTGRETDTQYF.

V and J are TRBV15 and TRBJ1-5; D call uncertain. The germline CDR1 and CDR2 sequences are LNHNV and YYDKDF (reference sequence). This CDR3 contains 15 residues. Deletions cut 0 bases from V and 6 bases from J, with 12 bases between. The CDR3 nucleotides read TGTGCCACCAGCAGAGATGCGGGGATGGGTCAGCCCCAGCATTTT. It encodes CATSRDAGMGQPQHF.

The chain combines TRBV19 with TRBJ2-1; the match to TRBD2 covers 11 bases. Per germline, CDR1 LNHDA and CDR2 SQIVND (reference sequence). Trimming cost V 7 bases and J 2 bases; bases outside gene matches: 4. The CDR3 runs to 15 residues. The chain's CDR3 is CASTRSGGAYNEQFF. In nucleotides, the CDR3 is TGTGCCAGTACCCGTAGCGGGGGGGCCTACAATGAGCAGTTCTTC.

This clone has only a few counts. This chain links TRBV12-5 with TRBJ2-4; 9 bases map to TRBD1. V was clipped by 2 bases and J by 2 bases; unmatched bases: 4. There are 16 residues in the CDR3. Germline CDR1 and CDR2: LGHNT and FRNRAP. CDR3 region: CASGLLTGGPKNIQYF. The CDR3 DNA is TGTGCTAGTGGTTTGTTGACAGGGGGTCCCAAAAACATTCAGTACTTC.